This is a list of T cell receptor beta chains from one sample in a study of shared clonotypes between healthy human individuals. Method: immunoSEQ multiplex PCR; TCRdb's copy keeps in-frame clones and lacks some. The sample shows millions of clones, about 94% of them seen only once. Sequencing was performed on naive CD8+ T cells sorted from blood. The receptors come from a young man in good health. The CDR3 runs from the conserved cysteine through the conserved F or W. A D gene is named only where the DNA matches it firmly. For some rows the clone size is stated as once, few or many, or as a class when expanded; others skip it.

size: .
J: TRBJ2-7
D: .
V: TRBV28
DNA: TGTGCCAGCAGTCCCTCGGGGGACCCCTACGAGCAGTACTTC
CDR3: CASSPSGDPYEQYF

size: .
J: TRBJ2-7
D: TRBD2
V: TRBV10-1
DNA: TGCGCCAGCAGTGAGTTTGCGGGAGGGAATGAGCAGTACTTC
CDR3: CASSEFAGGNEQYF

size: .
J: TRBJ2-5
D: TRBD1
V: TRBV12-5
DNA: TGTGCTAGTGGTTTCCTTGACAGGGGCGAAGAGACCCAGTACTTC
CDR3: CASGFLDRGEETQYF

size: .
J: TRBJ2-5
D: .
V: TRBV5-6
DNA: TGTGCCAGCGGATCCGGGACTCAAGAGACCCAGTACTTC
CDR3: CASGSGTQETQYF

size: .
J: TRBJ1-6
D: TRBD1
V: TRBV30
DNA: TGTGCCTGGAGTCCCTCCGGGACAGGGACTAATTCACCCCTCCACTTT
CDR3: CAWSPSGTGTNSPLHF

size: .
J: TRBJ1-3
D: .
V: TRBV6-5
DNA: TGTGCCAGCAGGGGCGTTTACGACTCTGGAAACACCATATATTTT
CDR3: CASRGVYDSGNTIYF

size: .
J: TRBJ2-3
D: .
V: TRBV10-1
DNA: TGCGCCAGCAGCCTCGAAGGGGGGGCCTCAGATACGCAGTATTTT
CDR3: CASSLEGGASDTQYF

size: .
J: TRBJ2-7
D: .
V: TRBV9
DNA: TGTGCCAGCAGCCTTGACGGCTCCTACGAGCAGTACTTC
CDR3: CASSLDGSYEQYF

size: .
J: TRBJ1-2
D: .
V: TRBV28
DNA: TGTGCCAGCAGTTGGGACACCTCTAACTATGGCTACACCTTC
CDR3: CASSWDTSNYGYTF

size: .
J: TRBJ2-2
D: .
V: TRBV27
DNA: TGTGCCAGCAGTTTAGCCGTGGCCGGGGAGCTGTTTTTT
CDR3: CASSLAVAGELFF

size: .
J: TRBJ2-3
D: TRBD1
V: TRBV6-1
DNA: TGTGCCAGCAGCCCGGGACAGGACTACACAGATACGCAGTATTTT
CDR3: CASSPGQDYTDTQYF

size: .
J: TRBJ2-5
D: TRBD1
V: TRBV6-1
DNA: TGTGCCAGGGGCGGGACAGGGGAGTGGGAGACCCAGTACTTC
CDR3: CARGGTGEWETQYF

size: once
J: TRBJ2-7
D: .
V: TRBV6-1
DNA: TGTGCCAGCAGTGAAGCAATCGCCTCCTACGAGCAGTACTTC
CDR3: CASSEAIASYEQYF

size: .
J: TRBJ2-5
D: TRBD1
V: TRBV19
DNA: TGTGCCAGTGGTGGGACAGGGGAAGAGACCCAGTACTTC
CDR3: CASGGTGEETQYF

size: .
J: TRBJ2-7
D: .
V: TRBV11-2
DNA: TGTGCCAGCAGCTTACGATGGGACGCCTACGAGCAGTACTTC
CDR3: CASSLRWDAYEQYF

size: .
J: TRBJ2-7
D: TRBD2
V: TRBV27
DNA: TGTGCCAGCAGTACCGGACTAGCGGTTTACGAGCAGTACTTC
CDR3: CASSTGLAVYEQYF

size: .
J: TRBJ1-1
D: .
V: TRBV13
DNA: TGTGCCAGCAGCTATGAGGGGGATGAAGCTTTCTTT
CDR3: CASSYEGDEAFF

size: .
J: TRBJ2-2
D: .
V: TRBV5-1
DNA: TGCGCCAGCAGCTTGGTCGTGAACGGGGAGCTGTTTTTT
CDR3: CASSLVVNGELFF

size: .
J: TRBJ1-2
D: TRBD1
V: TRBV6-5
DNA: TGTGCCAGCAGTTACGACAGGGAATATGGCTACACCTTC
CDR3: CASSYDREYGYTF

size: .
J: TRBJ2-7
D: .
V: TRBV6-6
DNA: TGTGCCAGCAGTTACTCGTCCGGCGGGGACGACGAGCAGTACTTC
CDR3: CASSYSSGGDDEQYF

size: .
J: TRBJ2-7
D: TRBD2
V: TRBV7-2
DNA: TGTGCCAGCAGCTTACAGCGGGGGGCCTACGAGCAGTACTTC
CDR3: CASSLQRGAYEQYF

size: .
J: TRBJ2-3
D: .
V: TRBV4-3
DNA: TGCGCCAGCAGCCGGGGGGGCTTCACAGATACGCAGTATTTT
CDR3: CASSRGGFTDTQYF

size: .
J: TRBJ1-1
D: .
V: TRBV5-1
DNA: TGCGCCAGCAGCACGGGACCAGATAACACTGAAGCTTTCTTT
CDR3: CASSTGPDNTEAFF

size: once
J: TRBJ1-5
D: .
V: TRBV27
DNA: TGTGCCAGCAGTTTAGGGGAGAGCAATCAGCCCCAGCATTTT
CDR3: CASSLGESNQPQHF

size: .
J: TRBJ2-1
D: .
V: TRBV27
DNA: TGTGCCAGCAGTTTCGGGGGTTTCGATGAGCAGTTCTTC
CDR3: CASSFGGFDEQFF

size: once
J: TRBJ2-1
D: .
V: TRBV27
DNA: TGTGCCAGCAGTTCTAGCCTCAATGAGCAGTTCTTC
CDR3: CASSSSLNEQFF

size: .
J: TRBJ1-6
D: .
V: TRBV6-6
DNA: TGTGCCAGCAGTCCTCTGGACGGAACCTATTCACCCCTCCACTTT
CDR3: CASSPLDGTYSPLHF

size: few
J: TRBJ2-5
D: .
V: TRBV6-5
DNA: TGTGCCAGCAGTTACTCCGGCAGCCAAGAGACCCAGTACTTC
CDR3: CASSYSGSQETQYF

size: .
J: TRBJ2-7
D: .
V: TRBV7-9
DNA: TGTGCCAGCAGCCCCCATGGGGGACCAGCATTGGTCTTC
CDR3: CASSPHGGPALVF

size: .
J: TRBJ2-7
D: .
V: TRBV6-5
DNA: TGTGCCAGCAGTTACTCTGCAGAATCCTACGAGCAGTACTTC
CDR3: CASSYSAESYEQYF

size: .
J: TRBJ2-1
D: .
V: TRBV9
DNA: TGTGCCAGCAGCCCGAGGGGTGCCAATGAGCAGTTCTTC
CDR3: CASSPRGANEQFF

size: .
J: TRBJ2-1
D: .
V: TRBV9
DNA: TGTGCCAGCAGCGCAACGACGTACAATGAGCAGTTCTTC
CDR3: CASSATTYNEQFF

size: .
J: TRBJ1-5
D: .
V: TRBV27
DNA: TGTGCCAGCAGTCCCCATTTTCCTACGAACGGGCCCCAGCATTTT
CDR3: CASSPHFPTNGPQHF

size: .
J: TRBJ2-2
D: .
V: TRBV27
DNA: TGTGCCAGCAGTCCCCTCCTAGGTGCCACCGGGGAGCTGTTTTTT
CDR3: CASSPLLGATGELFF

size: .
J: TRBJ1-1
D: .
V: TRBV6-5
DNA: TGTGCCAGCAGTCCACTCGGGGGTACGAGCACTGAAGCTTTCTTT
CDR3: CASSPLGGTSTEAFF

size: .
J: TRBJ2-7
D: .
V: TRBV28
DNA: TGTGCCAGCAGTTCCCAAGCCGGGGCCACGGAGCAGTACTTC
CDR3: CASSSQAGATEQYF

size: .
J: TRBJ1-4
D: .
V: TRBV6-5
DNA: TGTGCCAGCAGTCCAGAGGCCGGGACGGCTGAAAAACTGTTTTTT
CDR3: CASSPEAGTAEKLFF

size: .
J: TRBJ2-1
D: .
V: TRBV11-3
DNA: TGTGCCAGCAGCGACGACAGCTACAATGAGCAGTTCTTC
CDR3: CASSDDSYNEQFF